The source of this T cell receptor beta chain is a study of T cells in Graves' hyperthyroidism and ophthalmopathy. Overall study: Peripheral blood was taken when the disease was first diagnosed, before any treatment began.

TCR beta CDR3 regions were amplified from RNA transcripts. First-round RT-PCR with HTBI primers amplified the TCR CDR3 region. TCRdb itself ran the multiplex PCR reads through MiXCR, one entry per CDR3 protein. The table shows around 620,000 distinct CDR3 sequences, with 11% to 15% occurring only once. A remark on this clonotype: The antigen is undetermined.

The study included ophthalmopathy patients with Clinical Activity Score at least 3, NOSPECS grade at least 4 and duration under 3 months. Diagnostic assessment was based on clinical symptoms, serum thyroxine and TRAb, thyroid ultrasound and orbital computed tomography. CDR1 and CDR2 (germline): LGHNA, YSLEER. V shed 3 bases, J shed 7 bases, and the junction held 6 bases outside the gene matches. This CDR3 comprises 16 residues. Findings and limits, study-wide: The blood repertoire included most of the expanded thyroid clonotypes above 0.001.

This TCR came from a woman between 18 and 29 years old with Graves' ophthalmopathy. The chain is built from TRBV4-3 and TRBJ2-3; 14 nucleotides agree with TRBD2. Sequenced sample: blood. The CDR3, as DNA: TGCGCCAGCAGCCAGGGGACTAGCGGGAGTAGGAATACGCAGTATTTT. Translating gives CASSQGTSGSRNTQYF.